Described below is a single T cell receptor (beta chain) sequence and its context. V was cut by 3 bases and J by 2 bases, with 12 bases left in between. In germline, CDR1 is SGHNT, CDR2 YYREEE (reference sequence). The CDR3 length is 14 residues. This entry is derived from a study of blood T cell repertoires in COVID-19. Study background: Collection of acute and convalescent COVID-19 samples took place in the United States, Italy and Spain. The cDNA or gDNA used as material had been derived from T cells, B-cell-depleted T cells, or PBMCs.

Seattle enrolled patients during active infection and tracked them longitudinally. In the original workflow: From reference gene primer amplification, estimates of nucleated cell counts were derived. The data were produced by immunoSEQ multiplex PCR, yet TCRdb's version contains in-frame clones alone and is incomplete. The V and J calls and clone size come from that table; D and trimming were worked out from the DNA. The sample includes some 250,000 clones, around nine tenths of them seen just once. The TCR comes from a woman aged 60-75 years with COVID-19, enrolled during active disease. The rearrangement uses TRBV5-4 and TRBJ2-7; perhaps TRBD1 as D (7 bases). The sample was peripheral blood. The CDR3 region has the DNA TGTGCCAGCAGCTCACAGGGGACTGCCTACGAGCAGTACTTC. Protein product: CASSSQGTAYEQYF.